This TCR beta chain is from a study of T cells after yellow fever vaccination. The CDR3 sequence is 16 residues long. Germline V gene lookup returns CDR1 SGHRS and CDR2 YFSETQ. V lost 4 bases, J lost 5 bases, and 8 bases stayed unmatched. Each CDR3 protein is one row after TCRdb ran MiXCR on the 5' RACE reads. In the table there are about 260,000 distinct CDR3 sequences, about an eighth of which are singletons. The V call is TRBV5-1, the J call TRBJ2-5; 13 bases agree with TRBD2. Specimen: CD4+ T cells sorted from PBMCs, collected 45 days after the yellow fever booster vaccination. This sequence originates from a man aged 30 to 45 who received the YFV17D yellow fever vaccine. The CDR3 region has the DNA TGCGCCAGCAGCCAGGAACTAGCGGGAGGGCCGGAGACCCAGTACTTC. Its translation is CASSQELAGGPETQYF.